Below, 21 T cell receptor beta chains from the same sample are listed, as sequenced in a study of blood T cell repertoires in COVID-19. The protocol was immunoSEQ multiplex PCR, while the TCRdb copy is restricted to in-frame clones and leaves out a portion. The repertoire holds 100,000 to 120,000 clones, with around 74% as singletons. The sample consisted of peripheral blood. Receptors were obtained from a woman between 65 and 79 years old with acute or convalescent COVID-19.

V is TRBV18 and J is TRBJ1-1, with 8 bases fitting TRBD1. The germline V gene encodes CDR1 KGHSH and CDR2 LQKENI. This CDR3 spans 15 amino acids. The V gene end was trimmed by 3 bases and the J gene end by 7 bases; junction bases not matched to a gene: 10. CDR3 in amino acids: CASSPNRGDFGEAFF. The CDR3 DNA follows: TGTGCCAGCTCACCGAACAGGGGGGACTTTGGTGAAGCTTTCTTT.

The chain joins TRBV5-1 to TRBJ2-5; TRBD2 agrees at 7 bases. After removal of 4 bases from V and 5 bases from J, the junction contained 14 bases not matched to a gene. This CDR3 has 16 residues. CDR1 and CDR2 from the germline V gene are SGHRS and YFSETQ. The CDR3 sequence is CASSTSGGRISETQYF. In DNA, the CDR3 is TGCGCCAGCAGCACGTCGGGGGGTAGAATCTCGGAGACCCAGTACTTC.

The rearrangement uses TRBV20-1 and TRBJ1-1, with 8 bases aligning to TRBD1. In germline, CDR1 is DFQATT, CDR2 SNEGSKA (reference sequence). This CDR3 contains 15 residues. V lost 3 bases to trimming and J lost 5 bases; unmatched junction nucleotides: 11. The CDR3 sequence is CSASPQGAMSTEAFF. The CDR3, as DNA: TGCAGTGCTAGTCCCCAGGGGGCCATGTCGACTGAAGCTTTCTTT.

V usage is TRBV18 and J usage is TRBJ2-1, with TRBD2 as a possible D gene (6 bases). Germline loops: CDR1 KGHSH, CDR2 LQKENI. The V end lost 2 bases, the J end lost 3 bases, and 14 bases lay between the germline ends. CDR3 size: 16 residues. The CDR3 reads CASSPVITGDYNEQFF. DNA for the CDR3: TGTGCCAGCTCACCAGTCATTACGGGGGACTACAATGAGCAGTTCTTC.

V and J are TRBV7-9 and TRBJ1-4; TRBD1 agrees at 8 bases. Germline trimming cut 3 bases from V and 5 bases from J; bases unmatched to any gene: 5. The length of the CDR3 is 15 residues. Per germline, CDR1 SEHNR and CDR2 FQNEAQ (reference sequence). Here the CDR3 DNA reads TGTGCCAGCAGCTTCCGGACAGGGTTAAATGAAAAACTGTTTTTT. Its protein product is CASSFRTGLNEKLFF.

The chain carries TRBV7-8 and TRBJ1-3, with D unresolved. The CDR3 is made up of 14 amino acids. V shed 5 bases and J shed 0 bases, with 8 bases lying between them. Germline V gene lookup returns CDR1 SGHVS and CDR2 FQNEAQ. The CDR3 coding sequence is TGTGCCAGCAGCCAGCGCGGCTCTGGAAACACCATATATTTT. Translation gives CASSQRGSGNTIYF.

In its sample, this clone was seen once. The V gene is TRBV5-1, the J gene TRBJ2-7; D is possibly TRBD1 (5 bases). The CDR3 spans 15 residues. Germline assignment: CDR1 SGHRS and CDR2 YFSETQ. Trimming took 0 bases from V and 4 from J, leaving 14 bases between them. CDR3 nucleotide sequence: TGCGCCAGCAGCTTGGTTCTGGGGCCGCAGTACGAGCAGTACTTC. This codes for CASSLVLGPQYEQYF.

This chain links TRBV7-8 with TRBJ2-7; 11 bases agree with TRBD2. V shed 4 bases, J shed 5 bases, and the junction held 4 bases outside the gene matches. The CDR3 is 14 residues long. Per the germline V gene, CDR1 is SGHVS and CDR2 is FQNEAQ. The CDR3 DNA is TGTGCCAGCAGCTCGGTACTAGCGGGGGACGAGCAGTACTTC. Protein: CASSSVLAGDEQYF. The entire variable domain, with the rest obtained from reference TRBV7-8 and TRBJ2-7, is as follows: GAGVSQSPRYKVAKRGQDVALRCDPISGHVSLFWYQQALGQGPEFLTYFQNEAQLDKSGLPSDRFFAERPEGSVSTLKIQRTQQEDSAVYLCASSSVLAGDEQYFGPGTRLTVT.

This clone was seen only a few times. CDR3 sequence (DNA): TGCGCCAGCATGACTAGCGGGGGGGCCCACAATGAGCAGTTCTTC. Translating gives CASMTSGGAHNEQFF. This chain links TRBV5-1 with TRBJ2-1, with 14 positions matching TRBD2. The ends lost 6 bases at V and 5 bases at J; junction bases unmatched: 4. The CDR3 runs 15 residues. Germline lookup yields CDR1 SGHRS and CDR2 YFSETQ.

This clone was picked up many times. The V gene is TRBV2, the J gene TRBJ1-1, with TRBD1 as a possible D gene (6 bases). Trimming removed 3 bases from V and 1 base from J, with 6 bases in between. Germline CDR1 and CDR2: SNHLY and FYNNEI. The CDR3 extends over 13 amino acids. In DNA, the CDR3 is TGTGCCAGCAGTGACAGGGGGAACACTGAAGCTTTCTTT. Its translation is CASSDRGNTEAFF.

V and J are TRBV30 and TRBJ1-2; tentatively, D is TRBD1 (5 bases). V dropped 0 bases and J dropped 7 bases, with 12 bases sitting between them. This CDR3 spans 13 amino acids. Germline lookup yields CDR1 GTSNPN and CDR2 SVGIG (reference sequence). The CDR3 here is CAWSVKGVGGYTF. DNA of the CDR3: TGTGCCTGGAGTGTAAAAGGGGTGGGTGGCTACACCTTC.

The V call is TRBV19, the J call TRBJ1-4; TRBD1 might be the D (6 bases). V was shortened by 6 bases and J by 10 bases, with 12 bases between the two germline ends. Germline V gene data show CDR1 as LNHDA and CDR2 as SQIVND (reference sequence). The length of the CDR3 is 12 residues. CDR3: CASSPQGGKLFF. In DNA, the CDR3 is TGTGCCAGTAGCCCACAGGGCGGAAAACTGTTTTTT.

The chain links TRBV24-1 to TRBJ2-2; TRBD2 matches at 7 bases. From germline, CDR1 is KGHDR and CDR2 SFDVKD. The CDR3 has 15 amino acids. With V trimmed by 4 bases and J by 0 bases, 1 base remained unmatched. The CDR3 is CATSEGGANTGELFF. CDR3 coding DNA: TGTGCCACCAGTGAGGGGGGGGCGAACACCGGGGAGCTGTTTTTT.

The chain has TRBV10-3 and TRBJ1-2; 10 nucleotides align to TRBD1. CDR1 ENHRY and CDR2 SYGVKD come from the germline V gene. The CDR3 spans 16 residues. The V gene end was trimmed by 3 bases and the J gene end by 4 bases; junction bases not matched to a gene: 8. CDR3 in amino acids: CAISDRGQGGGYGYTF. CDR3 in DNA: TGTGCCATCAGTGACCGAGGACAGGGGGGAGGCTATGGCTACACCTTC.

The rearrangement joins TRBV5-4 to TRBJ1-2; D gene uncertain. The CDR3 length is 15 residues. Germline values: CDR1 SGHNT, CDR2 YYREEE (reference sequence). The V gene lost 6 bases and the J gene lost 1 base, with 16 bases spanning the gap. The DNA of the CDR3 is TGTGCCAGCACCCCAACGCCCCAGGTTAACTATGGCTACACCTTC. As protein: CASTPTPQVNYGYTF.

The CDR3 loop is CASSRDNSNQPQHF. The CDR3, as DNA: TGTGCCAGCAGCCGGGACAATAGCAATCAGCCCCAGCATTTT. The rearrangement links TRBV7-2 to TRBJ1-5, with D tentatively TRBD1 (6 bases). The V end lost 5 bases, the J end lost 0 bases, and 8 bases lay between the germline ends. Germline V gene data show CDR1 as SGHTA and CDR2 as FQGNSA. The length of the CDR3 is 14 residues.

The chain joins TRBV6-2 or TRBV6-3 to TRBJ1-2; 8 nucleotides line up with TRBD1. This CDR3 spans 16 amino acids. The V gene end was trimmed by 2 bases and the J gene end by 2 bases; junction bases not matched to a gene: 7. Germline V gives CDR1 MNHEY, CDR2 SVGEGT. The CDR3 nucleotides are TGTGCCAGCAGTTACCGTGGACAGGGCCGAAACTATGGCTACACCTTC. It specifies CASSYRGQGRNYGYTF.

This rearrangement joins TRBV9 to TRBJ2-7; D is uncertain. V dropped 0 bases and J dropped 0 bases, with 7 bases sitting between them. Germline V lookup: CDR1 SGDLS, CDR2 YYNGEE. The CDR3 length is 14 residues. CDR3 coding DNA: TGTGCCAGCAGCGTAGACGTTAGCTCCTACGAGCAGTACTTC. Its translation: CASSVDVSSYEQYF.

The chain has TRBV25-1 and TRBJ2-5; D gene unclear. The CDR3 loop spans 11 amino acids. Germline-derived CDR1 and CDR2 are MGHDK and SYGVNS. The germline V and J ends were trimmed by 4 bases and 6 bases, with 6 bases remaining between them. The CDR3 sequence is CASSAKQTQYF. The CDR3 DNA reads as TGTGCCAGCAGTGCGAAGCAGACCCAGTACTTC.

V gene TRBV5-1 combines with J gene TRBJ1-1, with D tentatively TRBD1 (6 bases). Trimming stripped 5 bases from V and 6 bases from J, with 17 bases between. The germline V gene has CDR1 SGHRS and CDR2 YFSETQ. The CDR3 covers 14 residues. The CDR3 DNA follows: TGCGCCAGCAGACCCCACTCCTCAGGGGCTGAAGCTTTCTTT. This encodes CASRPHSSGAEAFF.

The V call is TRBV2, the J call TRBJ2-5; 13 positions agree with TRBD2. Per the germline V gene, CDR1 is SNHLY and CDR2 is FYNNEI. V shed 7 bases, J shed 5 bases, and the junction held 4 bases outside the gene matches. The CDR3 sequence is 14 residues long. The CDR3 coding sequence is TGTGCCAGCAAGACTAGCGGGGGGCCGGAGACCCAGTACTTC. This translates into CASKTSGGPETQYF. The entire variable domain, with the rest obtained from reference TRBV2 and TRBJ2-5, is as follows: EPEVTQTPSHQVTQMGQEVILRCVPISNHLYFYWYRQILGQKVEFLVSFYNNEISEKSEIFDDQFSVERPDGSNFTLKIRSTKLEDSAMYFCASKTSGGPETQYFGPGTRLLVL.